Below are 15 T cell receptor beta chains sequenced from a single sample in a study of shared clonotypes between healthy human individuals. The method was immunoSEQ multiplex PCR; TCRdb's version includes in-frame clones alone and lacks a portion of them. There are 400,000 to 600,000 clones in the sample; approximately 95% occur only once, and nearly 0.065% lies in the top ten. Sample: naive CD4+ T cells sorted from blood. The subset here: CD45RA+ positively selected. Source of these receptors: a woman aged 30 to 39 in good health.

This clone has only one observation. V is TRBV5-5 and J is TRBJ1-2, with D possibly TRBD1 on 6 matching bases. The V end lost 4 bases, the J end lost 0 bases, and 13 bases lay between the germline ends. Germline CDR1 and CDR2: SGHKS and YYEKEE (reference sequence). This CDR3 spans 15 amino acids. The CDR3 DNA reads as TGTGCCAGCAGCACCTGGGACACAGCTAACTATGGCTACACCTTC. Translating it yields CASSTWDTANYGYTF.

The chain combines TRBV6-5 with TRBJ2-7; 7 nucleotides match TRBD2. CDR3 length: 15 residues. Germline V gene sequence: CDR1 MNHEY, CDR2 SVGAGI. Trimming at V came to 0 bases and at J to 3 bases, leaving 5 bases not matched to a gene. CDR3 residues: CASSYSLASGYEQYF. CDR3 DNA: TGTGCCAGCAGTTACTCGTTGGCTAGCGGCTACGAGCAGTACTTC.

The chain uses TRBV19 and TRBJ1-4; TRBD1 might be the D (5 bases). The V end lost 4 bases, the J end lost 1 base, and 7 bases lay between the germline ends. Germline V lookup: CDR1 LNHDA, CDR2 SQIVND (reference sequence). The CDR3 covers 14 residues. CDR3 nucleotides: TGTGCCAGTAGTAAGGGGAGAACTAATGAAAAACTGTTTTTT. It encodes CASSKGRTNEKLFF.

CDR3 nucleotides: TGTGCCAGCAGTACCCAGGGGGCGTCCGGTGAGCAGTTCTTC. It translates to CASSTQGASGEQFF. This rearrangement joins TRBV2 to TRBJ2-1, with TRBD1 matching 8 bases. CDR1 is SNHLY, CDR2 FYNNEI, per germline. The CDR3 has 14 amino acids. V shed 5 bases and J 9 bases; nucleotides not matched to a gene: 9. Full variable domain (outside the CDR3, taken from reference TRBV2 and TRBJ2-1): EPEVTQTPSHQVTQMGQEVILRCVPISNHLYFYWYRQILGQKVEFLVSFYNNEISEKSEIFDDQFSVERPDGSNFTLKIRSTKLEDSAMYFCASSTQGASGEQFFGPGTRLTVL.

This chain connects TRBV19 to TRBJ1-3; 7 bases line up with TRBD1. The J segment lost 0 bases and the V segment lost 3 bases, leaving 17 bases of the junction unmatched. The germline CDR1 and CDR2 sequences are LNHDA and SQIVND (reference sequence). This CDR3 region has 20 residues. CDR3 region: CASSIRFRQGSRHSGNTIYF. Here the CDR3 DNA reads TGTGCCAGTAGTATTCGATTTAGACAGGGAAGCCGCCACTCTGGAAACACCATATATTTT.

The chain employs TRBV29-1 and TRBJ2-7; possibly TRBD1 for D (5 bases). This CDR3 is built from 11 residues. CDR1 SQVTM and CDR2 ANQGSEA come from the germline V gene. The germline V and J ends were trimmed by 4 bases and 4 bases, with 8 bases remaining between them. The CDR3 DNA is TGCAGCGTTGGAAGGGGATACGAGCAGTACTTC. The encoded protein is CSVGRGYEQYF.

This sequence joins TRBV4-1 and TRBJ2-5; TRBD2 aligns across 10 bases. The J call is uncertain, as TRBJ2-7 better fits the DNA end. Germline lookup yields CDR1 MGHRA and CDR2 YSYEKL. The CDR3 is 16 residues long. CDR3: CASSRRGGLAVYEQYF. CDR3 bases: TGCGCCAGCAGCCGCCGAGGCGGACTAGCGGTCTACGAGCAGTACTTC.

The chain is built from TRBV5-1 and TRBJ1-4, with 8 bases matching TRBD1. CDR3 length: 17 amino acids. In germline, CDR1 is SGHRS, CDR2 YFSETQ. V lost 4 bases and J lost 6; bases outside the gene matches: 14. The CDR3, as DNA: TGCGCCAGCAGCCCCGGACAAAACAGGGGGGGTGATGAAAAACTGTTTTTT. Translated, it gives CASSPGQNRGGDEKLFF.

The chain has TRBV7-2 and TRBJ2-2, with 11 bases that match TRBD2. V was pared by 1 base and J by 4 bases, with 5 bases of the junction left unmatched. CDR1 is SGHTA and CDR2 is FQGNSA in the germline V gene. The CDR3 loop spans 17 amino acids. The CDR3 bases are TGTGCCAGCAGCTTAGAGGGACTAGCGGCTCGCACCGGGGAGCTGTTTTTT. Translated: CASSLEGLAARTGELFF.

The chain joins TRBV27 to TRBJ2-3; 7 bases match TRBD2. The V and J ends lost 5 bases and 2 bases, in that order; junction bases with no gene match: 10. Germline-derived CDR1 and CDR2 are MNHEY and SMNVEV (reference sequence). This CDR3 contains 16 residues. The CDR3: CASSVLAEMFTDTQYF. As DNA, the CDR3 is TGTGCCAGCAGTGTCCTAGCGGAGATGTTCACAGATACGCAGTATTTT.

The CDR3 reads CASQGGGPYEQYF. The DNA for the CDR3 is TGTGCCAGCCAGGGAGGGGGACCCTACGAGCAGTACTTC. The rearrangement links TRBV25-1 to TRBJ2-7; weak D call: TRBD2 (7 bases). The length of the CDR3 is 13 residues. V gave up 8 bases and J gave up 2 bases, with 13 bases separating them. The germline V gene encodes CDR1 MGHDK and CDR2 SYGVNS.

This chain links TRBV6-5 with TRBJ2-7, with TRBD1 identical over 8 bases. CDR3 length: 13 residues. Germline V gives CDR1 MNHEY, CDR2 SVGAGI. J gave up 5 bases and V 7 bases, and 7 bases lay outside the gene matches. The DNA for the CDR3 is TGTGCCAGCACTTTCGGACAGGGAGACGAGCAGTACTTC. Encoded protein: CASTFGQGDEQYF.

The gene calls are TRBV19 and TRBJ1-2; D unresolved. CDR1 and CDR2 from the germline V gene are LNHDA and SQIVND (reference sequence). This CDR3 has 12 amino acids. V was pared by 6 bases and J by 4 bases, with 9 bases between. CDR3 loop: CASRAGPYGYTF. The CDR3 DNA follows: TGTGCCAGTAGGGCAGGCCCCTATGGCTACACCTTC. The variable domain in full, with the rest retrieved from reference TRBV19 and TRBJ1-2, is DGGITQSPKYLFRKEGQNVTLSCEQNLNHDAMYWYRQDPGQGLRLIYYSQIVNDFQKGDIAEGYSVSREKKESFPLTVTSAQKNPTAFYLCASRAGPYGYTFGSGTRLTVV.

The V gene is TRBV2, the J gene TRBJ2-2; no definite D call. The CDR3 spans 15 residues. V was cut by 7 bases and J by 1 base, with 13 bases left in between. Germline loops: CDR1 SNHLY, CDR2 FYNNEI. CDR3 DNA: TGTGCCAGCATCAGTTTGGGGATGAACACCGGGGAGCTGTTTTTT. This gives the protein CASISLGMNTGELFF.

This clone appeared once. Other DNA sequences from this sample encode an identical CDR3 as well. The chain employs TRBV28 and TRBJ2-7; TRBD2 matches 8 bases. The CDR3 loop spans 16 amino acids. Per germline, CDR1 MDHEN and CDR2 SYDVKM. V dropped 4 bases and J dropped 3; count of bases not matched to a gene: 11. CDR3 nucleotide sequence: TGTGCCAGCAGTTCCGGTGGCGGCGGGGGGCGCTACGAGCAGTACTTC. As protein: CASSSGGGGGRYEQYF.